This T cell receptor (beta chain) was captured in a study of blood T cells in healthy people across ages. This clonotype was recorded a few times. The target antigen is unknown. Through a sample-barcoded 5' primer and a J-beta primer mix, a second PCR was run for roughly 6 to 11 cycles. Through a template-switch adaptor with 12 random nucleotides, each cDNA molecule received a tag. Researchers report that each sample yielded at least 2.5 million CDR3-containing paired-end reads. MiXCR, applied by TCRdb to the 5' RACE reads, yields one record per CDR3 protein. The table has over a million distinct CDR3 sequences, under 55% seen once. Study results and limitations: Per million T cells, the diversity of TCR beta decreased roughly linearly as age advanced.

CDR1 SQVTM and CDR2 ANQGSEA come from the germline V gene. This CDR3 region has 13 residues. Trimming took 3 bases from V and 8 from J, leaving 13 bases between them. The rearrangement joins TRBV29-1 to TRBJ1-4, with D perhaps matching TRBD1 (6 bases). The sequenced sample was blood. The origin of this receptor is a woman aged 18-35 years in good health. As DNA, the CDR3 is TGCAGCGTTGAGGGGGCAGAAGGGGAAAAACTGTTTTTT. Amino acid sequence: CSVEGAEGEKLFF.